This T cell receptor (beta chain) was recorded in a study of CD8 T cells in Susac syndrome. Deletions cut 3 bases from V and 6 bases from J, with 9 bases between. Germline CDR1 is KGHSH and CDR2 is LQKENI. The CDR3 spans 12 residues. RNA totalling roughly 0.45 to 1 ug underwent reverse transcription with random hexamers. TCRdb re-called the immunoSEQ multiplex PCR reads with MiXCR, one entry per CDR3 protein. There are 170,000 or so distinct CDR3 sequences in the sample; around 95% occur only once, and 0.15% to 0.2% lies in the top ten. V usage is TRBV18 and J usage is TRBJ2-7, with D unresolved. The sample taken for sequencing was CD8+ T cells from PBMCs. The TCR was taken from a human donor with multiple sclerosis. The CDR3 nucleotides are TGTGCCAGCTCACCCTCGTCCGCCGAGCAGTACTTC. Translating gives CASSPSSAEQYF. The variable domain in full, completed from reference TRBV18 and TRBJ2-7, reads NAGVMQNPRHLVRRRGQEARLRCSPMKGHSHVYWYRQLPEEGLKFMVYLQKENIIDESGMPKERFSAEFPKEGPSILRIQQVVRGDSAAYFCASSPSSAEQYFGPGTRLTVT.